Following are 26 T cell receptor beta chains from one sample sequenced in a study of tissue T cells after allogeneic stem cell transplantation. Regarding time point: mouse harvest day 7 after allogeneic transplant. The graft held 10^6 splenic CD5+ T cells and 10^7 T-cell-depleted bone marrow cells. TCRdb keeps only in-frame clones here, not all; method: immunoSEQ multiplex PCR. The table has over a thousand clones, 55% seen once. Sequenced input: liver tissue. The origin of the receptors is a female BALB/c mouse given C57BL/6 T cells with graft-versus-host disease after an allogeneic hematopoietic cell transplant.

On this clone: The gene symbols are mouse symbols. The CDR3 goes on 1 residue after the read ends, and that part is filled in from the germline J gene. This chain connects TRBV13-2 to TRBJ2-7; 10 bases map to TRBD1. Losses at the gene ends were 1 base for V and 6 bases for J; bases not matched to a gene: 4. CDR1 and CDR2 from the germline V gene are NNHNN and SYGAGS (reference sequence). The CDR3 loop spans 14 amino acids. CDR3 region: CASGDRDRGGEQYF. The CDR3 bases that were read are TGTGCCAGCGGTGATAGGGACAGGGGCGGTGAACAGTAC.

Details on this clone: Germline and genes here are mouse. The read gets to within 1 residue of the CDR3 end, and the germline J gene fills in the rest. V and J are TRBV16 and TRBJ1-4; D remains ambiguous. Trimming stripped 0 bases from V and 5 bases from J, with 4 bases between. Germline-derived CDR1 and CDR2 are SGHSA and FRNQAP. The CDR3 has 13 amino acids. Partial CDR3 DNA: TGTGCAAGCAGCTTAGATATGAACGAAAGATTATTT. It codes for CASSLDMNERLF. The CDR3 as a whole reads CASSLDMNERLFF.

With respect to this clone: The gene symbols are mouse symbols. From the germline J gene comes the end of the CDR3, since the read stops 1 residue before it. V and J are TRBV3 and TRBJ2-2; D is unclear. Germline CDR1 is SNHLY and CDR2 is FYNGKV (reference sequence). V shed 2 bases and J shed 3 bases, with 1 base lying between them. The CDR3 totals 12 residues. The CDR3 here is CASSLYTGQLYF. CDR3 DNA, as far as it was read: TGTGCCAGCAGCTTATACACCGGGCAGCTCTAC.

Comments on this clone: Gene names follow the mouse nomenclature. The read terminates 1 residue before the CDR3 end, so the remaining end is supplied by the germline J gene. The chain combines TRBV29 with TRBJ2-7; D is uncertain. Germline V gene lookup returns CDR1 MSHET and CDR2 SYDVDS. CDR3 length equals 12 residues. Trimming pared 3 bases from V and 3 bases from J, leaving 6 bases between. CDR3 in amino acids: CASSFPFYEQYF. Incomplete CDR3 DNA: TGTGCTAGCAGTTTCCCTTTCTATGAACAGTAC.

For this clone: Gene names and germline refer to mouse. The read is 1 residue too short to cover the CDR3 end, so that end is filled in from the germline J gene. V gene TRBV26 combines with J gene TRBJ1-2, with D hard to call. Deletions cut 0 bases from V and 1 base from J, with 0 bases between. The CDR3 contains 12 residues. CDR1 is KGHPV, CDR2 FQNQEV, per germline (reference sequence). This CDR3 is CASSLSNSDYTF. CDR3 DNA (partial): TGTGCCAGCAGTCTGTCAAACTCCGACTACACC.

About this clone itself: Mouse names are used for the genes. The read finishes 1 residue shy of the CDR3 end, and the germline J gene is used to complete it. The V and J genes are TRBV26 and TRBJ2-7; D possibly corresponds to TRBD1 (6 bases). This CDR3 has 13 amino acids. Germline V gene lookup returns CDR1 KGHPV and CDR2 FQNQEV (reference sequence). The ends were cut back, 4 bases at V and 3 bases at J, with 10 bases in the middle. CDR3 loop: CASSRDKIYEQYF. The CDR3 DNA, read in part, is TGTGCCAGCAGTCGGGACAAAATCTATGAACAGTAC.

A remark on this clone: Gene names follow the mouse nomenclature. The CDR3 end falls 1 residue outside the read, so it is completed with the germline J gene. J is TRBJ2-3 and V is TRBV26; no reliable D call. Trimming stripped 2 bases from V and 0 bases from J, with 3 bases between. Looked up from germline, CDR1 is KGHPV and CDR2 is FQNQEV (reference sequence). The CDR3 length is 13 residues. Partial CDR3 DNA: TGTGCCAGCAGTCTGCCGAGTGCAGAAACGCTGTAT. Its translation: CASSLPSAETLY. Given in full, the CDR3 is CASSLPSAETLYF.

On this clone itself: Genes and germline are mouse. Read coverage stops 1 residue before the CDR3 terminus; the germline J gene supplies the remainder. The gene calls are TRBV1 and TRBJ2-5, with TRBD2 identical over 11 bases. This CDR3 has 15 residues. V lost 4 bases and J lost 3; bases outside the gene matches: 3. Looked up from germline, CDR1 is NSQYPW and CDR2 is LRSPGD (reference sequence). CDR3 protein: CTCSGDWGRQDTQYF. The DNA read from the CDR3 is TGCACCTGCAGTGGGGACTGGGGGAGGCAAGACACCCAGTAC.

On this clone: Any gene name here is a mouse gene name. The read terminates 1 residue before the CDR3 end, so the remaining end is supplied by the germline J gene. The chain is built from TRBV12-1 and TRBJ1-2, with D unresolved. From germline, CDR1 is SGHSN and CDR2 HYEKVE. V was shortened by 1 base and J by 0 bases, with 5 bases between the two germline ends. The CDR3 loop spans 13 amino acids. CDR3 DNA (partial): TGTGCCAGCTCTCTTACAGCAAACTCCGACTACACC. Translation: CASSLTANSDYT. The whole CDR3 protein reads CASSLTANSDYTF. The complete variable domain, with remaining parts taken from reference TRBV12-1 and TRBJ1-2, reads DSGVVQSPRHIIKEKGGRSVLTCIPISGHSNVVWYQQTLGKELKFLIQHYEKVERDKGFLPSRFSVQQFDDYHSEMNMSALELEDSAMYFCASSLTANSDYTFGSGTRLLVI.

About this clone itself: Gene names are mouse gene names. The read halts 1 residue ahead of the CDR3 end, with the missing end drawn from the germline J gene. The V and J genes are TRBV3 and TRBJ2-4, with D possibly TRBD2 on 6 matching bases. V dropped 3 bases and J dropped 0 bases, with 13 bases sitting between them. Germline V gene sequence: CDR1 SNHLY, CDR2 FYNGKV (reference sequence). The CDR3 extends over 16 amino acids. Incomplete CDR3 DNA: TGTGCCAGCAGCTTCGGGCTGGGGACTAGTCAAAACACCTTGTAC. Translating gives CASSFGLGTSQNTLY. In full, the CDR3 is CASSFGLGTSQNTLYF. The complete variable domain, with remaining parts taken from reference TRBV3 and TRBJ2-4, reads GPKVLQIPSHQIIDMGQMVTLNCDPVSNHLYFYWYKQILGQQMEFLVNFYNGKVMEKSKLFKDQFSVERPDGSYFTLKIQPTALEDSAVYFCASSFGLGTSQNTLYFGAGTRLSVL.

This clone has just a few counts. Mouse germline and gene names are used. The read ends 1 residue before the CDR3 terminus; that terminus is restored from the germline J gene. This rearrangement joins TRBV17 to TRBJ1-1; D unclear. The CDR3 sequence is 14 residues long. Germline CDR1 is MNHDT and CDR2 is YYDKIL. Between the trimmed V and J ends, which lost 3 bases and 0 bases, there was a span of 8 bases. The CDR3 bases that were read are TGTGCTAGCAGTAGTCGCCAGTCAAACACAGAAGTCTTC. Translated, it gives CASSSRQSNTEVF. The whole CDR3 sequence reads CASSSRQSNTEVFF. The complete variable domain, with remaining parts taken from reference TRBV17 and TRBJ1-1, reads DTTVKQNPRYKLARVGKPVNLICSQTMNHDTMYWYQKKPNQAPKLLLFYYDKILNREADTFEKFQSSRPNNSFCSLYIGSAGLEYSAMYLCASSSRQSNTEVFFGKGTRLTVV.

About this clone: Germline and genes: mouse. The read ends 1 residue before the CDR3 terminus; that terminus is restored from the germline J gene. The chain links TRBV13-1 to TRBJ1-3; TRBD1 agrees at 7 bases. V shed 0 bases and J 3 bases; nucleotides not matched to a gene: 0. CDR3 length equals 14 residues. Germline CDR1 is NSHNY and CDR2 is SYGAGN. The CDR3 loop reads CASSDAGGGNTLYF. The covered CDR3 bases are TGTGCCAGCAGTGATGCAGGGGGTGGAAATACGCTCTAT.

A word on this clone: Genes here carry mouse names. Read sequence stops 1 residue before the CDR3 end, and the germline J gene provides the missing end. This rearrangement joins TRBV12-2 to TRBJ1-6; D is unresolved. TRBJ1-6 is sorted into the ORF group, with uncertain function. This CDR3 is built from 12 residues. V was cut by 0 bases and J by 5 bases, with 1 base left in between. Germline V gives CDR1 SGHLS, CDR2 HYDKME. Here the CDR3 reads CASSLHNSPLYF. The CDR3 DNA, read in part, is TGTGCCAGCTCTCTCCATAATTCGCCCCTCTAC.

This clone has only a few counts. Gene labels here are mouse ones. The read halts 1 residue ahead of the CDR3 end, with the missing end drawn from the germline J gene. The V gene is TRBV26, the J gene TRBJ2-7, with TRBD1 identical over 9 bases. This CDR3 region has 14 residues. After removal of 3 bases from V and 2 bases from J, the junction contained 2 bases not matched to a gene. Germline V gene lookup returns CDR1 KGHPV and CDR2 FQNQEV (reference sequence). The CDR3 DNA, read in part, is TGTGCCAGCAGTCTTGGGACAGGGCCCTATGAACAGTAC. Translated: CASSLGTGPYEQY. The whole CDR3 protein reads CASSLGTGPYEQYF. The full variable domain, completed using reference TRBV26 and TRBJ2-7, is NSKVIQTPRYLVKGQGQKAKMRCIPEKGHPVVFWYQQNKNNEFKFLINFQNQEVLQQIDMTEKRFSAECPSNSPCSLEIQSSEAGDSALYLCASSLGTGPYEQYFGPGTRLTVL.

This clone was seen a few times. Mouse names are used for the genes. The read ends 1 residue shy of where the CDR3 ends; the end is completed using the germline J gene. The V gene is TRBV12-1, the J gene TRBJ2-1; the match to TRBD2 covers 7 bases. The CDR3 runs to 15 residues. V shed 0 bases and J 3 bases; nucleotides not matched to a gene: 4. Germline V gene sequence: CDR1 SGHSN, CDR2 HYEKVE. The sequenced part of the CDR3 DNA is TGTGCCAGCTCTCTCGGGGGGGTAGGCTATGCTGAGCAGTTC. It specifies CASSLGGVGYAEQF. In full, the CDR3 is CASSLGGVGYAEQFF.

In regard to this clone: Germline and genes here are mouse. The read ends 1 residue early relative to the CDR3; the germline J gene fills the gap. The V gene is TRBV26, the J gene TRBJ2-5, with D perhaps matching TRBD1 (6 bases). This CDR3 is 14 amino acids long. CDR1 is KGHPV, CDR2 FQNQEV, per germline (reference sequence). Deletions cut 6 bases from V and 1 base from J, with 11 bases between. Incomplete CDR3 DNA: TGTGCCAGCAGCCCTGGACAGTACCAAGACACCCAGTAC. Encoded protein: CASSPGQYQDTQY. The CDR3 reads in full as CASSPGQYQDTQYF. Full variable domain (missing parts from reference TRBV26 and TRBJ2-5): NSKVIQTPRYLVKGQGQKAKMRCIPEKGHPVVFWYQQNKNNEFKFLINFQNQEVLQQIDMTEKRFSAECPSNSPCSLEIQSSEAGDSALYLCASSPGQYQDTQYFGPGTRLLVL.

This clone appeared a few times. Mouse names are used for the genes. The read halts 1 residue ahead of the CDR3 end, with the missing end drawn from the germline J gene. The rearrangement links TRBV12-1 to TRBJ1-2; TRBD1 agrees at 8 bases. V shed 2 bases and J 4 bases; nucleotides not matched to a gene: 8. This CDR3 spans 15 amino acids. Germline V gene lookup returns CDR1 SGHSN and CDR2 HYEKVE. CDR3 loop: CASSRWDRRGSDYTF. The covered CDR3 bases are TGTGCCAGCTCTCGATGGGACAGGAGGGGCTCCGACTACACC.

As to this clone: The genes and germline here are from mouse. The DNA ends 1 residue before the CDR3 does, and the rest of the CDR3 is filled in from the germline J gene. The chain is built from TRBV13-1 and TRBJ1-1; the match to TRBD1 covers 8 bases. CDR3 length: 14 residues. After removal of 0 bases from V and 2 bases from J, the junction contained 0 bases not matched to a gene. Germline CDR1 reads NSHNY; CDR2 reads SYGAGN. The sequenced part of the CDR3 DNA is TGTGCCAGCAGTGATGCAGGGGGCAACACAGAAGTCTTC. It encodes CASSDAGGNTEVF. The whole CDR3 reads CASSDAGGNTEVFF.

Note on this clone: Mouse gene names and germline throughout. The read stops 1 residue short of the end of the CDR3; the missing end is completed from the germline J gene. The chain uses TRBV30 and TRBJ2-5; D not resolved. The CDR3 sequence is 12 residues long. The V and J ends lost 1 base and 3 bases respectively, with 5 bases between them. Germline V gene lookup returns CDR1 SQVVS and CDR2 ANEGSEA. The CDR3 DNA, read in part, is TGTAGTTCTAGAGTTCAACAAGACACCCAGTAC. Protein: CSSRVQQDTQY. The full CDR3 protein reads CSSRVQQDTQYF.

Comment on this clone: Mouse names are used for the genes. The part of the CDR3 DNA that was read is TGTGCCAGCAGTCTGTTGACAGGGGGCGGCTCCGACTACACC. It codes for CASSLLTGGGSDYT. The whole CDR3 protein is CASSLLTGGGSDYTF. The chain carries TRBV26 and TRBJ1-2; TRBD1 matches at 10 bases. The read terminates 1 residue before the CDR3 end, so the remaining end is supplied by the germline J gene. The germline V gene has CDR1 KGHPV and CDR2 FQNQEV (reference sequence). V was pared by 1 base and J by 4 bases, with 3 bases of the junction left unmatched. The CDR3 consists of 15 residues.

This clone was recorded once. The germline and genes are mouse ones. From the germline J gene comes the end of the CDR3, since the read stops 1 residue before it. V usage is TRBV31 and J usage is TRBJ2-4; 7 nucleotides match TRBD2. Losses at the gene ends were 0 bases for V and 0 bases for J; bases not matched to a gene: 3. This CDR3 has 15 residues. The germline V gene has CDR1 GKSSPN and CDR2 SITVG. The CDR3 sequence is CAWSLGGSSQNTLYF. CDR3 bases read: TGTGCCTGGAGTCTGGGGGGGTCTAGTCAAAACACCTTGTAC.

As to this clone: Genes and germline are mouse. The sequence runs out 1 residue before the end of the CDR3; the remainder is reconstructed from the germline J gene. This chain connects TRBV26 to TRBJ1-1; D might be TRBD1 (5 bases). V was trimmed by 6 bases and J by 4 bases, leaving 6 bases between them. CDR1 is KGHPV, CDR2 FQNQEV, per germline (reference sequence). This CDR3 has 11 residues. The CDR3 sequence: CASRQVTEVFF. CDR3 DNA, as far as it was read: TGTGCCAGCAGACAGGTCACAGAAGTCTTC.

Comment on this clone: Gene labels here are mouse ones. The read gets to within 1 residue of the CDR3 end, and the germline J gene fills in the rest. J is TRBJ1-3 and V is TRBV13-3; D gene ambiguous. The V end lost 5 bases, the J end lost 0 bases, and 3 bases lay between the germline ends. The germline V gene has CDR1 NNHDY and CDR2 SYVADS. CDR3 size: 12 residues. Partial CDR3 DNA: TGTGCCAGCAGAATTTCTGGAAATACGCTCTAT. Amino acid sequence: CASRISGNTLY. The whole CDR3 reads CASRISGNTLYF.

This clone came up once. Gene names are mouse gene names. The read stops 1 residue short of the end of the CDR3; the missing end is completed from the germline J gene. The rearrangement uses TRBV2 and TRBJ2-3; 9 nucleotides align to TRBD2. With V trimmed by 1 base and J by 2 bases, 4 bases remained unmatched. Germline-derived CDR1 and CDR2 are LGHNA and YSYQKL. The CDR3 has 16 amino acids. Partial CDR3 DNA: TGTGCCAGCAGCCAAGCTGGGGGGGAGAATGCAGAAACGCTGTAT. Translation gives CASSQAGGENAETLY. The CDR3 reads in full as CASSQAGGENAETLYF.

A note on this clone: Gene labels here are mouse ones. The sequenced CDR3 bases are TGTGCCAGCAGTCACCGGGACAGGGGTTCTGGAAATACGCTCTAT. Translated, it gives CASSHRDRGSGNTLY. The complete CDR3 reads CASSHRDRGSGNTLYF. This chain connects TRBV24 to TRBJ1-3, with 10 bases that match TRBD1. With the read ending 1 residue before the CDR3 end, the germline J gene is used to fill in that end. V shed 4 bases and J 0 bases; nucleotides not matched to a gene: 3. The CDR3 covers 16 residues. From germline, CDR1 is KGHTA and CDR2 FRNEEI.

Relative to its sample, this clone is large. The genes are named according to mouse. The missing CDR3 end, 1 residue past where the read stops, is filled in from the germline J gene. This chain links TRBV13-3 with TRBJ2-7; D gene ambiguous. From germline, CDR1 is NNHDY and CDR2 SYVADS. V was trimmed by 3 bases and J by 3 bases, leaving 7 bases between them. There are 12 residues in the CDR3. This CDR3 is CASSAQVYEQYF. The sequenced CDR3 bases are TGTGCCAGCAGTGCGCAGGTCTATGAACAGTAC.